The 12 T cell receptor beta chains below were found in one sample sequenced in a study of breast tumors, draining lymph nodes, adjacent tissues. Via MiXCR, TCRdb re-called the multiplex PCR reads, giving one row per CDR3 protein. This sample yields under 150,000 distinct CDR3 sequences, of which about 20% are seen a single time; over 3% belongs to the top ten. Breast cancer patients provided tissue from their axillary draining lymph nodes. Sequences were obtained from axillary lymph node tissue. These receptors came from a female donor with breast cancer. Some clones in this sample may be carry-over from other donors' samples.

In its sample, this clonotype was seen many times. This chain links TRBV10-2 with TRBJ2-1; 7 nucleotides match TRBD2. There are 16 residues in the CDR3. Unmatched junction bases numbered 11, after V lost 2 bases and J lost 7 bases. Germline values: CDR1 WSHSY, CDR2 SAAADI. The CDR3 nucleotides are TGCGCCAGCAGTGAGACTAGCGCCGTGCACTTGAATGAGCAGTTCTTC. Protein product: CASSETSAVHLNEQFF.

The sample holds a few counts of this clonotype. The chain carries TRBV3-1 and TRBJ2-1; 7 bases agree with TRBD2. J lost 7 bases, V lost 4 bases, and 4 bases had no gene match. From germline, CDR1 is LGHDT and CDR2 YNNKEL (reference sequence). The CDR3 contains 13 residues. CDR3: CASSRTRNNEQFF. CDR3 sequence (DNA): TGTGCCAGCAGCCGGACTAGGAATAATGAGCAGTTCTTC.

This clonotype was observed at least ten times. The chain combines TRBV7-9 with TRBJ2-3; the D gene is possibly TRBD2 (5 bases). This CDR3 contains 14 residues. V was clipped by 1 base and J by 4 bases, with 9 bases between them. Looked up from germline, CDR1 is SEHNR and CDR2 is FQNEAQ (reference sequence). The CDR3 sequence: CASSLEAAADTQYF. CDR3 in DNA: TGTGCCAGCAGCTTAGAAGCGGCGGCAGATACGCAGTATTTT.

This clonotype was detected only a few times. This sequence joins TRBV28 and TRBJ2-7; D is unclear. The CDR3 has 13 residues. CDR1 is MDHEN and CDR2 is SYDVKM in the germline V gene. The V gene lost 6 bases and the J gene lost 6 bases, with 15 bases spanning the gap. The CDR3 region is CASSDTPSSEQYF. As DNA, the CDR3 is TGTGCCAGCAGCGATACCCCCTCTTCCGAGCAGTACTTC.

On this clonotype: This clone may be a read error of a much larger clone one base away. This chain joins TRBV20-1 and TRBJ2-6, with D possibly matching TRBD2 (5 bases). The V gene lost 0 bases and the J gene lost 0 bases, with 12 bases spanning the gap. CDR3 length: 17 amino acids. In germline, CDR1 is DFQATT, CDR2 SNEGSKA (reference sequence). The CDR3 here is CSAREVGRGSGANVLTF. CDR3 nucleotide sequence: TGCAGTGCTAGAGAAGTAGGTCGGGGCTCTGGGGCCAACGTCCTGACTTTC.

The table lists this clonotype with a few counts. Just one base apart from a much larger clone, this may be a read error. The chain recombines TRBV4-2 with TRBJ2-1, with TRBD2 matching 14 bases. There are 17 residues in the CDR3. CDR1 LGHNA and CDR2 YNFKEQ come from the germline V gene. CDR3 loop: CAGSHSPGLAGVNEQFF. The CDR3 bases are TGTGCCGGCAGCCATAGCCCGGGACTAGCGGGGGTAAATGAGCAGTTCTTC.

This clonotype occurred many times. V gene TRBV6-5 combines with J gene TRBJ1-2; 7 bases map to TRBD1. Losses at the gene ends were 0 bases for V and 6 bases for J; bases not matched to a gene: 7. This CDR3 is 15 amino acids long. Germline V gene sequence: CDR1 MNHEY, CDR2 SVGAGI. The CDR3 protein is CASSYSGRGSDGYTF. In nucleotides, the CDR3 is TGTGCCAGCAGTTACTCCGGCAGGGGGAGCGATGGCTACACCTTC.

This clonotype was seen more than once but under ten times. Written as DNA, the CDR3 is TGTGCCAGCAGTTTATATCTTCTAGCGGGATTGACCGGGGAGCTGTTTTTT. Translated: CASSLYLLAGLTGELFF. The rearrangement links TRBV28 to TRBJ2-2, with 9 bases that match TRBD2. With 1 base clipped from V and 5 bases from J, the junction kept 8 bases outside the gene matches. Germline CDR1 is MDHEN and CDR2 is SYDVKM. This CDR3 comprises 17 residues.

There are many counts of this clonotype. The chain couples TRBV20-1 to TRBJ2-2, with 9 bases that match TRBD2. J was trimmed by 0 bases and V by 1 base; bases with no gene match: 6. The CDR3 is made up of 17 amino acids. CDR1 is DFQATT and CDR2 is SNEGSKA in the germline V gene (reference sequence). The CDR3 DNA reads TGCAGTGCTAGAGCTAATAGCGGGGGAGCGAACACCGGGGAGCTGTTTTTT. Protein sequence: CSARANSGGANTGELFF.

This clonotype was counted many times. The chain couples TRBV6-1 to TRBJ1-2, with D maybe TRBD1 (6 bases). V dropped 6 bases and J dropped 4 bases, with 15 bases sitting between them. The germline gives CDR1 MNHNS, CDR2 SASEGT. This CDR3 has 14 amino acids. The CDR3 region is CASSLDSERYGYTF. CDR3 sequence (DNA): TGTGCCAGCAGCTTGGACAGCGAACGCTATGGCTACACCTTC.

In its sample, this clonotype was seen many times. This chain joins TRBV4-1 and TRBJ2-1, with 13 positions matching TRBD2. The V segment lost 0 bases and the J segment 8 bases; nucleotides outside the gene matches: 7. Germline-derived CDR1 and CDR2 are MGHRA and YSYEKL. The CDR3 extends over 17 amino acids. The CDR3 region has the DNA TGCGCCAGCAGCCAAGATTGGACTAGCGGGAGTACCCATGAGCAGTTCTTC. This codes for CASSQDWTSGSTHEQFF.

This clonotype was seen many times. An end of the junction differs from the germline gene, which may be a read error. The chain combines TRBV20-1 with TRBJ1-4; D not resolved. The length of the CDR3 is 13 residues. The germline gives CDR1 DFQATT, CDR2 SNEGSKA (reference sequence). DNA of the CDR3: TGCAGTGCTGGAGACGGATTTAATGAAAAACTGTTTTTT. It encodes CSAGDGFNEKLFF.